This T cell receptor beta chain appears in the sequencing data of a study of beta chain features in type 1 diabetes. Broader study findings: Patients and controls would share equally any PCR tilt toward shorter templates. Relative to healthy donors, patients appeared to have naive, central memory and Treg TCRB repertoires that were more similar. Over-representation of high TCR-expressing cells was a possible consequence of cDNA sequencing.

The CDR3 is 16 residues long. Trimming removed 5 bases from V and 5 bases from J, with 22 bases in between. Germline loops: CDR1 SGHDN, CDR2 FVKESK. All of the isolated RNA was reverse transcribed, so expressed TCRB transcripts were sequenced. Average reads for naive, central memory and regulatory T cell samples were about 3.7 million. Profiled with immunoSEQ multiplex PCR; TCRdb holds only in-frame clones, not every one. The data contain some 900,000 clones, roughly a sixth of them singletons. This clone was seen a few times. Its cognate antigen is unknown. The clonotype was recovered from a woman aged 18-29 years in good health. Material: naive CD4+ T cells from blood. The chain combines TRBV14 with TRBJ2-7; tentatively, D is TRBD1 or TRBD2 (5 bases each). The CDR3 DNA follows: TGTGCCAGCAGCGGAAGACGAGGGACCCCGCGCAACGAGCAGTACTTC. Translation: CASSGRRGTPRNEQYF.